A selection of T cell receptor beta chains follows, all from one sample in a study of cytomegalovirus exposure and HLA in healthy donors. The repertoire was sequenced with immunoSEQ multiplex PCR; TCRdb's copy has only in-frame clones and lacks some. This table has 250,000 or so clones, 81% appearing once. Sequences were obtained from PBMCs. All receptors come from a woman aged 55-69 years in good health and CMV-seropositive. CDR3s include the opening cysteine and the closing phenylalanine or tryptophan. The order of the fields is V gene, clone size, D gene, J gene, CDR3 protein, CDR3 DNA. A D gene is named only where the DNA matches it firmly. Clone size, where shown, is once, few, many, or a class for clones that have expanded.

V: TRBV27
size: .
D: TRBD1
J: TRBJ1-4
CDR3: CASRSHRGFEKLFF
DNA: TGTGCCAGCAGGTCCCACAGGGGTTTTGAAAAACTGTTTTTT

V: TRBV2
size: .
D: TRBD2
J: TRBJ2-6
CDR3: CASRQGGTGANVLTF
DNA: TGTGCCAGCAGGCAGGGAGGGACTGGGGCCAACGTCCTGACTTTC

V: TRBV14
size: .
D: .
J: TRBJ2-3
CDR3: CASSQESFSADTQYF
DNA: TGTGCCAGCAGCCAAGAGTCCTTTTCTGCAGATACGCAGTATTTT

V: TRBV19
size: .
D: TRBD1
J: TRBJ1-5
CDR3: CASRGQGNQPQHF
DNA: TGTGCCAGTAGGGGACAGGGCAATCAGCCCCAGCATTTT

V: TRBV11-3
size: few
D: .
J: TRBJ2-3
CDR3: CASSLQYTDTQYF
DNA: TGTGCCAGCAGCTTACAGTACACAGATACGCAGTATTTT

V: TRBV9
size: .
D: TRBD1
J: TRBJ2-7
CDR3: CASSVGSGGRYEQYF
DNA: TGTGCCAGCAGCGTAGGATCAGGGGGACGTTACGAGCAGTACTTC

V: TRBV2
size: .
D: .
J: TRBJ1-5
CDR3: CASTPSRGGQPQHF
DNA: TGTGCCAGCACTCCAAGCAGGGGTGGTCAGCCCCAGCATTTT

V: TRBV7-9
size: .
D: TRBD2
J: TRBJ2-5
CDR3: CASSLGLAGQETQYF
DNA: TGTGCCAGCAGCTTAGGACTAGCGGGTCAAGAGACCCAGTACTTC

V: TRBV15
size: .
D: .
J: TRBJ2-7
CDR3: CATSSRGWLTAHEQYF
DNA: TGTGCCACCAGCTCCCGAGGGTGGCTCACAGCCCACGAGCAGTACTTC

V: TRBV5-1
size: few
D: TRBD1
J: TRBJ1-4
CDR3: CASSLGGGRYNANEKLFF
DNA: TGCGCCAGCAGCTTGGGAGGGGGCCGGTATAACGCTAATGAAAAACTGTTTTTT

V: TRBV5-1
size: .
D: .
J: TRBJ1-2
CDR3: CASSLTTTANYGYTF
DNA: TGCGCCAGCAGTTTAACTACGACGGCAAACTATGGCTACACCTTC

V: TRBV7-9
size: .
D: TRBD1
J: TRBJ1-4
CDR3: CASSLDRTSRLFF
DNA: TGTGCCAGCAGCCTGGACAGGACCTCACGACTGTTTTTT

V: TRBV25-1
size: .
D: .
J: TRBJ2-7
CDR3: CASSRGYEQYF
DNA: TGTGCCAGCAGTCGAGGCTACGAGCAGTACTTC

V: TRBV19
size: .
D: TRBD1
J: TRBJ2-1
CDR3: CASSIDKGTGGAGFDEQFF
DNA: TGTGCCAGTAGTATAGACAAGGGAACAGGGGGCGCGGGTTTTGATGAGCAGTTCTTC

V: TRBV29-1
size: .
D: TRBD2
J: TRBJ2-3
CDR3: CSVDGGADTQYF
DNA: TGCAGCGTTGATGGGGGGGCAGATACGCAGTATTTT

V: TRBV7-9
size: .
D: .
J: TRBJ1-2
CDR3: CSSSRSSYGYTF
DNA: TGTTCCAGCAGCAGGAGCTCCTATGGCTACACCTTC

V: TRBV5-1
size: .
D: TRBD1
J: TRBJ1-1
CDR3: CASSTTGAAPSYREAFF
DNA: TGCGCCAGCAGCACGACAGGGGCCGCCCCGTCATACCGAGAAGCTTTCTTT

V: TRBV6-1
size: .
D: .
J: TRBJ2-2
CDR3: CASSEFTANTGELFF
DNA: TGTGCCAGCAGTGAGTTTACAGCGAACACCGGGGAGCTGTTTTTT

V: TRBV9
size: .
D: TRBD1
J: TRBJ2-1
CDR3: CASSLDGQGGYNEQFF
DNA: TGTGCCAGCAGCCTAGATGGACAGGGGGGATACAATGAGCAGTTCTTC

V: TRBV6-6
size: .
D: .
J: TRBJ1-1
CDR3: CAIRDGSAYTEAFF
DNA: TGTGCCATCAGAGACGGGTCAGCCTACACTGAAGCTTTCTTT

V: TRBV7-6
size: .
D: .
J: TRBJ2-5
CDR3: CASSLGGRETQYF
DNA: TGTGCCAGCAGCTTAGGAGGCCGAGAGACCCAGTACTTC

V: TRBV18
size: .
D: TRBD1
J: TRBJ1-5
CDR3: CASSPGTGDQPQHF
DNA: TGTGCCAGCTCACCCGGGACAGGGGATCAGCCCCAGCATTTT

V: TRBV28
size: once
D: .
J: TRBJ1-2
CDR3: CASRMGNNYGYTF
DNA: TGTGCCAGCAGGATGGGCAACAACTATGGCTACACCTTC

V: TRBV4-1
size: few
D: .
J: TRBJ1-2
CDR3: CASSHKARTDYGYTF
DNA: TGCGCCAGCAGCCATAAGGCGAGGACAGACTATGGCTACACCTTC

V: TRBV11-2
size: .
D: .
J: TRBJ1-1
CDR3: CASSLGGWTEAFF
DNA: TGTGCCAGCAGCTTAGGGGGCTGGACTGAAGCTTTCTTT

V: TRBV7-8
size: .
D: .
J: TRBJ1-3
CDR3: CASSLEQAAGNTIYF
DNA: TGTGCCAGCAGCTTAGAACAGGCGGCTGGAAACACCATATATTTT

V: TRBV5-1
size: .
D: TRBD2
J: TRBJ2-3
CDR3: CASSSGLVGDTQYF
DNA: TGCGCCAGCAGCTCGGGACTAGTTGGAGATACGCAGTATTTT

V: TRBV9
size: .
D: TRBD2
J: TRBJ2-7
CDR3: CASSGSGSVSPEQYF
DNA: TGTGCCAGCAGCGGTAGCGGGAGCGTCTCCCCCGAGCAGTACTTC

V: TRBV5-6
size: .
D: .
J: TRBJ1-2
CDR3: CASSLQGISGYTF
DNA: TGTGCCAGCAGCTTACAGGGAATCTCTGGCTACACCTTC

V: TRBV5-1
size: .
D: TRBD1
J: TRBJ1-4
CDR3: CASSLQGATNEKLFF
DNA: TGCGCCAGCAGCTTGCAGGGGGCAACTAATGAAAAACTGTTTTTT